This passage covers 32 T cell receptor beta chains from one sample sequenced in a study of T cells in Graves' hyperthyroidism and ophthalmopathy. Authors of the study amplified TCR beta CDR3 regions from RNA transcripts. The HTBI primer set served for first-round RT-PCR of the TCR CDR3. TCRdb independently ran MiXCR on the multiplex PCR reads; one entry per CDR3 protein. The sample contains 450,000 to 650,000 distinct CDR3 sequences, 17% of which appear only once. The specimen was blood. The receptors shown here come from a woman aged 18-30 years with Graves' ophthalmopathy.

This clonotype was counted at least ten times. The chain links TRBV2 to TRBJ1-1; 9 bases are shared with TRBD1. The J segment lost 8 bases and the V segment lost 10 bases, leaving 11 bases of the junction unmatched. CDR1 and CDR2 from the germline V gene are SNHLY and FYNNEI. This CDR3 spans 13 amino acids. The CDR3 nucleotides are TGTGCCATCCCCGGGGAGGGACAGGGAGAAGCTTTCTTT. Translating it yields CAIPGEGQGEAFF. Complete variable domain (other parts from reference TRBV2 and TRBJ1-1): EPEVTQTPSHQVTQMGQEVILRCVPISNHLYFYWYRQILGQKVEFLVSFYNNEISEKSEIFDDQFSVERPDGSNFTLKIRSTKLEDSAMYFCAIPGEGQGEAFFGQGTRLTVV.

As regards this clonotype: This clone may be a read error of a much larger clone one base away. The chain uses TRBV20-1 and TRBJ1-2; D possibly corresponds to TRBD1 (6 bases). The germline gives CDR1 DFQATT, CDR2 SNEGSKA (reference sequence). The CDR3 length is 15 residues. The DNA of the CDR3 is TGCAGTGCTCTCGTAACAGGGAAAGCTAACTATGGCCACACCTTC. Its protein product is CSALVTGKANYGHTF.

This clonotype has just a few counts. This CDR3 is CATSRGNYGYTF. DNA for the CDR3: TGTGCCACCAGCAGAGGGAACTATGGCTACACCTTC. This chain connects TRBV15 to TRBJ1-2; D gene uncertain. Germline values: CDR1 LNHNV, CDR2 YYDKDF (reference sequence). This CDR3 comprises 12 residues. V was trimmed by 1 base and J by 2 bases, leaving 2 bases between them.

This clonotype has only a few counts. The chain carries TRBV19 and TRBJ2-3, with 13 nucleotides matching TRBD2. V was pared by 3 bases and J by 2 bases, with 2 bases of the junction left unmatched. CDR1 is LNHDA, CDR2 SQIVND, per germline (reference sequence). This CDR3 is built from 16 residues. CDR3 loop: CASSMTSGGFTDTQYF. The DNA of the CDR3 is TGTGCCAGTAGTATGACTAGCGGGGGGTTCACAGATACGCAGTATTTT.

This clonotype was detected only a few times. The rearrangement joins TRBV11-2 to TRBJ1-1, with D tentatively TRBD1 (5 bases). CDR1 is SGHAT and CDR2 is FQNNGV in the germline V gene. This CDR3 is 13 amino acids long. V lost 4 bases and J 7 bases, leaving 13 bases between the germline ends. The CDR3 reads CASSSSDSLEAFF. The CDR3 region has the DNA TGTGCCAGCAGCTCCTCTGACAGTCTTGAAGCTTTCTTT.

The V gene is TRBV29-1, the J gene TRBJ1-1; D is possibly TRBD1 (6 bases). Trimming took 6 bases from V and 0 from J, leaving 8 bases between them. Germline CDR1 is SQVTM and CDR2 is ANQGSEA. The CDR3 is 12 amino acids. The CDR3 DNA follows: TGCAGCGTGGACAGAATGAACACTGAAGCTTTCTTT. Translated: CSVDRMNTEAFF.

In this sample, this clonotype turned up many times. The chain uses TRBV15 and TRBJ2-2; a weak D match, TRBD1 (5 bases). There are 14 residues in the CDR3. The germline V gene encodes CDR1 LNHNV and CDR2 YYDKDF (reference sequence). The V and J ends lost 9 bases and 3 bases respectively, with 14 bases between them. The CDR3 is CATSWGFDTGELFF. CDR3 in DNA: TGTGCCACGTCTTGGGGCTTTGACACCGGGGAGCTGTTTTTT. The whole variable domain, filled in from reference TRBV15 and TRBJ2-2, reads DAMVIQNPRYQVTQFGKPVTLSCSQTLNHNVMYWYQQKSSQAPKLLFHYYDKDFNNEADTPDNFQSRRPNTSFCFLDIRSPGLGDTAMYLCATSWGFDTGELFFGEGSRLTVL.

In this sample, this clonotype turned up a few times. CDR3 sequence: CASSPHAADTQYF. DNA of the CDR3: TGTGCCAGCTCACCACATGCAGCGGATACGCAGTATTTT. The chain uses TRBV18 and TRBJ2-3, with no clear D. CDR1 and CDR2 from the germline V gene are KGHSH and LQKENI. Trimming removed 1 base at V and 6 bases at J, with 8 bases between. This CDR3 has 13 amino acids.

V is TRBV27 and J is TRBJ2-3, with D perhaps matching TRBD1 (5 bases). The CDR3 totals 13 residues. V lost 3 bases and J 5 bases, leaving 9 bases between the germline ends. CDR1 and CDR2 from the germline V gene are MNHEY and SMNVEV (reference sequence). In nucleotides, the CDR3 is TGTGCCAGCAGTTTCGCCCAGGGAGATACGCAGTATTTT. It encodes CASSFAQGDTQYF.

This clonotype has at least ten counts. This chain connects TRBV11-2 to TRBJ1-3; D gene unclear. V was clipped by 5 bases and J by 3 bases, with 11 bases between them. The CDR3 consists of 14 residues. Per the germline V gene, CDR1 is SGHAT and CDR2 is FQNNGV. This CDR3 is CASSLDGGGNTIYF. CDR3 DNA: TGTGCCAGCAGCCTCGACGGAGGTGGAAACACCATATATTTT.

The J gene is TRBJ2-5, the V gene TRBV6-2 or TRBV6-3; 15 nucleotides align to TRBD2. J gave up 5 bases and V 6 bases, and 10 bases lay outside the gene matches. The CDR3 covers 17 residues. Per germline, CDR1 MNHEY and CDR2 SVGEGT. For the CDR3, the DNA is TGTGCCAGCAGCGGACCGCCAGGACTAGCGGGGGGGGAGACCCAGTACTTC. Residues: CASSGPPGLAGGETQYF.

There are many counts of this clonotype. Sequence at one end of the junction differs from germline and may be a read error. The CDR3 DNA sequence: TGTGCCAGCAGTTACAGGGATCTCGAGAGTGCCTTC. Translating gives CASSYRDLESAF. The rearrangement joins TRBV28 to TRBJ1-2, with a possible D match to TRBD1 (6 bases). Germline CDR1 reads MDHEN; CDR2 reads SYDVKM. The CDR3 has 12 amino acids.

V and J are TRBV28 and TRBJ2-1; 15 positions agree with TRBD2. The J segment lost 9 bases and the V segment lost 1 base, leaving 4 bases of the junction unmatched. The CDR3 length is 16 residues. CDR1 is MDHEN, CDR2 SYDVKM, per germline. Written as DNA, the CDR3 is TGTGCCAGCAGTTTATACGGGACTAGCGGGAGGAGTGAGCAGTTCTTC. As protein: CASSLYGTSGRSEQFF. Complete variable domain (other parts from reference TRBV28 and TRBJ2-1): DVKVTQSSRYLVKRTGEKVFLECVQDMDHENMFWYRQDPGLGLRLIYFSYDVKMKEKGDIPEGYSVSREKKERFSLILESASTNQTSMYLCASSLYGTSGRSEQFFGPGTRLTVL.

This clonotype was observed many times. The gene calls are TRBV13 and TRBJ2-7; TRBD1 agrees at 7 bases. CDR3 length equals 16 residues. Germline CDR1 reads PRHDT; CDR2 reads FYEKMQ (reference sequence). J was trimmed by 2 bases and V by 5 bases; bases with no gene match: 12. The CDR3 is CASSVTTGTATYEQYF. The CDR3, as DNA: TGTGCCAGCAGCGTAACTACAGGGACAGCGACCTACGAGCAGTACTTC.

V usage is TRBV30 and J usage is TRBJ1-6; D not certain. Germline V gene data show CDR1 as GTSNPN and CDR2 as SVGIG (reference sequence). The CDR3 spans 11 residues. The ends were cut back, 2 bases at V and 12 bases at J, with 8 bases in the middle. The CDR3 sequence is CAWSTSLPLHF. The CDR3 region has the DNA TGTGCCTGGAGTACATCACTACCCCTCCACTTT.

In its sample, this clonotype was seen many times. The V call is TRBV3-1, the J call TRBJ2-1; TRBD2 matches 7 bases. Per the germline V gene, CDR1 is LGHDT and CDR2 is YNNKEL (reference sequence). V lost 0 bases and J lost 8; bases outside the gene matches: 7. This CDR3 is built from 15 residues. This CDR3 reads CASSQDFSAGHEQFF. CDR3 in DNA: TGTGCCAGCAGCCAAGATTTTTCAGCGGGGCATGAGCAGTTCTTC.

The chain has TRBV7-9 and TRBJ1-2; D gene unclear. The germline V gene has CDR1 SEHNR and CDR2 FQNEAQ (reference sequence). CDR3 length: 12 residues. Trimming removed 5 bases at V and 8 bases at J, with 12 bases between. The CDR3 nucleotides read TGTGCCAGCAGCCCACCGACGGGGGGCTACACCTTC. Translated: CASSPPTGGYTF.

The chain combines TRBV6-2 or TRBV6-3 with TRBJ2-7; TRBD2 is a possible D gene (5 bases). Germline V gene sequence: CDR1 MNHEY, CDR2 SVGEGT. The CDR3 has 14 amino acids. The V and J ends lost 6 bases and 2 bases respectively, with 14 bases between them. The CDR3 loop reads CASSGRPGAYEQYF. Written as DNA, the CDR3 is TGTGCCAGCAGCGGGCGACCCGGGGCCTACGAGCAGTACTTC.

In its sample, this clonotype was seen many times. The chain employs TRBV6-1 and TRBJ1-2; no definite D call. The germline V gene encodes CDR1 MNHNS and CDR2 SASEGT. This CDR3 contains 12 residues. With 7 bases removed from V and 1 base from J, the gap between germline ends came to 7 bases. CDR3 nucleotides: TGTGCCAGCACCGGGCTTAACTATGGCTACACCTTC. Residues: CASTGLNYGYTF.

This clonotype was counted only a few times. CDR3 nucleotides: TGTGCCAGCAGCTCCCCCGGGGGGGTGGCAGTACCTGGATGGCGGTATGGCTACACCTTC. The encoded protein is CASSSPGGVAVPGWRYGYTF. The gene calls are TRBV9 and TRBJ1-2; a weak D match, TRBD1 (5 bases). The CDR3 is 20 amino acids. Between the trimmed V and J ends, which lost 4 bases and 5 bases, there was a span of 33 bases. Germline V gene data show CDR1 as SGDLS and CDR2 as YYNGEE.

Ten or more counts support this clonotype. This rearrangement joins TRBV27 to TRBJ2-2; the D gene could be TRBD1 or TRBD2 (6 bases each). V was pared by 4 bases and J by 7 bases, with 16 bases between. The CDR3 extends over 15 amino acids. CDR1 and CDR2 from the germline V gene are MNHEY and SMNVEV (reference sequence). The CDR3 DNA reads TGTGCCAGCAGTTCCAACATGAGGGGGGTCGGGGAGCTGTTTTTT. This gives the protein CASSSNMRGVGELFF.

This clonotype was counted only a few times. In DNA form, the CDR3 reads TGTGCCAGCAGCTTGGATCGACAGGGAGGAGAGACCCAGTACTTC. Translation gives CASSLDRQGGETQYF. The V call is TRBV5-6, the J call TRBJ2-5; tentatively, D is TRBD1 (7 bases). V was pared by 0 bases and J by 4 bases, with 13 bases between. The CDR3 runs 15 residues. From germline, CDR1 is SGHDT and CDR2 YYEEEE.

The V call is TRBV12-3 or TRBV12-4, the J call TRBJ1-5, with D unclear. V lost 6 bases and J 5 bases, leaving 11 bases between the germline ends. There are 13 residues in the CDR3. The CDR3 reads CASSPGSDQPQHF. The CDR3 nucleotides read TGTGCCAGCAGCCCCGGGTCCGATCAGCCCCAGCATTTT.

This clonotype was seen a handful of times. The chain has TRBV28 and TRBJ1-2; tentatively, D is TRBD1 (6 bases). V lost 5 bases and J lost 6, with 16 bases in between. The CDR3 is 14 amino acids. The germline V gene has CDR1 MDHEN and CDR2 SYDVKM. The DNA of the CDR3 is TGTGCCAGCAGTGCAACTCAGGGGAGGCATGGCTACACCTTC. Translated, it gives CASSATQGRHGYTF.

The CDR3 coding sequence is TGCGCCAGCAGCTTAAGGACAGGTCCGAGCTCCTACAATGAGCAGTTCTTC. It is translated as CASSLRTGPSSYNEQFF. The J gene is TRBJ2-1, the V gene TRBV5-1; 7 bases map to TRBD1. V dropped 2 bases and J dropped 0; count of bases not matched to a gene: 8. This CDR3 is built from 17 residues. Germline values: CDR1 SGHRS, CDR2 YFSETQ.

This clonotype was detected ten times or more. The CDR3 DNA follows: TGCGCCAGCAGCTTGGAAGGGTTGGATCAGCCCCAGCATTTT. The encoded protein is CASSLEGLDQPQHF. The chain combines TRBV5-1 with TRBJ1-5; D unclear. Trimming shortened V by 0 bases and J by 5 bases, and 9 bases separated the two germline ends. CDR3 length equals 14 residues. Germline V CDR1 and CDR2: SGHRS, YFSETQ.

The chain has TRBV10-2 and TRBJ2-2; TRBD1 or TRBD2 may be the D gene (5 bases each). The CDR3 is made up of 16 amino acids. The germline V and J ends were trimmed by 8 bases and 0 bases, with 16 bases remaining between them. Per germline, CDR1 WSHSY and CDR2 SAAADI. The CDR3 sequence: CASRGRDHANTGELFF. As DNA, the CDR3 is TGCGCCAGCCGGGGACGGGACCACGCGAACACCGGGGAGCTGTTTTTT.

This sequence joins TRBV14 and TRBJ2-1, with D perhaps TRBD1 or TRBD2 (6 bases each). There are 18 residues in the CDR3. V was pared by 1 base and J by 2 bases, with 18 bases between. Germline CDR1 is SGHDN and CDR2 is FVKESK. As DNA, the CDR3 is TGTGCCAGCAGCCAAGGGGACTTAGGGGGAGTTACCTACAATGAGCAGTTCTTC. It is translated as CASSQGDLGGVTYNEQFF.

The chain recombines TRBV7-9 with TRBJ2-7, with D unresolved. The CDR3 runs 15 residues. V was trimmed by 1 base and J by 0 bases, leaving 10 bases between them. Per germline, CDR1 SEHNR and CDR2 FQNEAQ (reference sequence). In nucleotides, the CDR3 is TGTGCCAGCAGCTTAGGAACGGGCCTCTCCTACGAGCAGTACTTC. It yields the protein CASSLGTGLSYEQYF. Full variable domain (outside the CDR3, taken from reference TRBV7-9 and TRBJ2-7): DTGVSQNPRHKITKRGQNVTFRCDPISEHNRLYWYRQTLGQGPEFLTYFQNEAQLEKSRLLSDRFSAERPKGSFSTLEIQRTEQGDSAMYLCASSLGTGLSYEQYFGPGTRLTVT.

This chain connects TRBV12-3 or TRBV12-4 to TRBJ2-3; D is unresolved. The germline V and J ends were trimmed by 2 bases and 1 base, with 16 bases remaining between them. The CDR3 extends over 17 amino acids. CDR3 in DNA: TGTGCCAGCAGTTTAAACCCGACCCTTCGGGGCACAGATACGCAGTATTTT. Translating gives CASSLNPTLRGTDTQYF.

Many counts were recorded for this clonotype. CDR3 DNA sequence: TGCGCCAGCAGCCAAGATATTCGGGAGAGTAGGACAGATACGCAGTATTTT. This translates into CASSQDIRESRTDTQYF. The chain recombines TRBV4-1 with TRBJ2-3, with D possibly TRBD2 on 6 matching bases. Germline assignment: CDR1 MGHRA and CDR2 YSYEKL. V was clipped by 0 bases and J by 3 bases, with 16 bases between them. This CDR3 is 17 amino acids long.

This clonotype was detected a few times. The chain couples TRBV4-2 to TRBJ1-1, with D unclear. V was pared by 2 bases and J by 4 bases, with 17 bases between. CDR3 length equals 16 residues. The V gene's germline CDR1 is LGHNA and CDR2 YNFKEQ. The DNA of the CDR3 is TGTGCCAGCAGCCAACCAAGAGGGCCTTCAGGCACTGAAGCTTTCTTT. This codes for CASSQPRGPSGTEAFF.